Listed here is a single T cell receptor beta chain. This clonotype was found a few times. Its target antigen remains unknown. No base qualities exist here, and no much larger clone lies one base off it. This sample is part of a study of identical twins listed by TCRdb under 2016. Turning to the overall study: To test whether fetal clonotypes persist, the study used deep sequencing on TCR alpha and beta repertoires from monozygotic twins, unrelated adults of various ages, and cord blood. To rule out contamination, replicate twin experiments were performed at different times with different library preparation protocols. General study outcomes and caveats: A weaker excess of twin sharing was found in beta out-of-frame sequences because the signal-to-noise ratio was lowered by fewer shared sequences. Zero-insertion analyses could be partly confounded by invariant T cells such as MAIT and iNKT, though diverse VJ usage argued against such confounding for most clonotypes. Out-of-frame TCR alpha sharing in monozygotic twins was systematically underestimated by recombination models, whereas sharing between unrelated individuals was in agreement with the recombination models. Out-of-frame TCR alpha sequences shared between twins showed an excess of low generation-probability sequences compared with coincidental sharing between unrelated individuals. Conclusions relied on cross-sectional statistical analysis, since the same donors could not be followed over many years. Abundant cord blood beta clonotypes carried fewer insertions; young adult naive repertoires showed a weaker similar trend, while memory repertoires showed none.

Every donor was a healthy Caucasian. Three pairs of female monozygotic twins, all aged 18 to 29 years, made up the twin cohort. Peripheral blood mononuclear cells were used as the source from which RNA for TCR libraries was isolated. Receptor libraries were prepared by 5' RACE. Sequencer: Illumina HiSeq 2000. Template switching introduced a universal primer binding site; the final cDNA contained a unique molecular identifier, enabling accurate counting of TCR cDNA molecules. Specific primers in the conserved constant-segment region were used to synthesize first-strand cDNA for the TCR alpha and beta chains. To control for contamination, each cDNA library was double barcoded with a SMART-Mk sample barcode plus Illumina barcodes. Two successive PCR steps introduced TruSeq adapter sequences along with Illumina sample barcodes. TCR alpha and beta cDNA libraries were sequenced on the Illumina HiSeq platform with custom primers. As for how the authors treated the data: MiGEC was used to process raw reads and extract unique molecular identifiers, and MiXCR was used to find CDR3 positions. Recombination models were inferred per individual with the repgenHMM and IGoR tools using an EM algorithm. Shared clonotypes were analyzed with the tcR package in R, and sharing was normalized by the product of cloneset sizes. To study raw recombination without the effects of thymic and clonal selection, out-of-frame nonproductive sequences were analyzed. TCRdb reworked the public reads: Q25 trimming with fastp, MiXCR clone assembly, productive beta chains retained. When rows share a CDR3 protein, they turn into one entry using the most common DNA and genes. The V and J calls and clone size are TCRdb's, not the authors'. The sample table shows about 720,000 distinct CDR3 sequences, and more than 6.5% are seen once. The top ten clonotypes cover roughly 0.9% of the sample.

The germline V end is reduced by 0 bases and the J end by 5 bases; junction bases left unmatched: 7. CDR1 and CDR2 (MNHEY, SVGAGI) derive from the germline V gene. The CDR3 spans 17 residues, from the cysteine through the phenylalanine. Of all the DNA, just the CDR3 is kept, 51 bases in frame from base 1. Another study also made use of these data, one on yellow fever vaccine responses in identical twins. The second study's authors report: According to the authors, the vaccine-induced T cell response in identical twins seemed to be partly convergent and partly specific to each individual. Focusing on identical twins, the study followed the T cell clones that responded to the vaccine, and did so with precision.

This receptor was identified in a woman under 30 in good health. Material for sequencing was PBMCs. In this chain, TRBV6-5 is recombined with TRBJ2-1; 10 bases in the middle match TRBD2. The CDR3 sequence is CASSYSTSLAGDNEQFF. The base sequence is TGTGCCAGCAGTTACTCGACCAGTCTAGCGGGAGACAATGAGCAGTTCTTC.